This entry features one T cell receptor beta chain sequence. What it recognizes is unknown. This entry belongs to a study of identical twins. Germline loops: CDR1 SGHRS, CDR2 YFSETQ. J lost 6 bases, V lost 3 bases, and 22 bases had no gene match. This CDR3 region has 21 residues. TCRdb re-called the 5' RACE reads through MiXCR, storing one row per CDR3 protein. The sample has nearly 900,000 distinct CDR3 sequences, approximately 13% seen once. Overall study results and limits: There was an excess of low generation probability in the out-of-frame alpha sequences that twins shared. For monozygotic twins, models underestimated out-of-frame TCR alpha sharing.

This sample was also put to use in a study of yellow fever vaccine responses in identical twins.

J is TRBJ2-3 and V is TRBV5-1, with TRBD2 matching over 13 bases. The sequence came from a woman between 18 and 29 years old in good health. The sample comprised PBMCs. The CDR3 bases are TGCGCCAGCAGCTCGTCCTCAAAACTAGCGGGGGGGCATATCCCCCAGGATACGCAGTATTTT. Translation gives CASSSSSKLAGGHIPQDTQYF. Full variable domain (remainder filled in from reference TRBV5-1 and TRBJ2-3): KAGVTQTPRYLIKTRGQQVTLSCSPISGHRSVSWYQQTPGQGLQFLFEYFSETQRNKGNFPGRFSGRQFSNSRSEMNVSTLELGDSALYLCASSSSSKLAGGHIPQDTQYFGPGTRLTVL.